This T cell receptor beta chain originates from a study of T-cell reconstitution after alpha-beta-depleted transplantation in children. The CDR3 is 15 residues long. The V and J ends lost 2 bases and 5 bases, in that order; junction bases with no gene match: 6. Construction of the TCRbeta library involved unique molecular identifiers. MiXCR, run by TCRdb on the PCR reads, gives a single entry per CDR3 protein. The sample has around 270,000 distinct CDR3 sequences, about 9.4% seen once. This clonotype was observed at least ten times. The sequenced sample was PBMCs, obtained before TCRalphabeta/CD19-depleted stem cell transplant. The sequence came from a boy in the first two years of life with acute myeloid leukemia, due to receive a stem cell transplant. The J gene is TRBJ1-5, the V gene TRBV12-3 or TRBV12-4; 7 bases line up with TRBD1. The CDR3 region has the DNA TGTGCCAGCAGTTTACGACAGGGAGAGGATCAGCCCCAGCATTTT. This sequence encodes CASSLRQGEDQPQHF.